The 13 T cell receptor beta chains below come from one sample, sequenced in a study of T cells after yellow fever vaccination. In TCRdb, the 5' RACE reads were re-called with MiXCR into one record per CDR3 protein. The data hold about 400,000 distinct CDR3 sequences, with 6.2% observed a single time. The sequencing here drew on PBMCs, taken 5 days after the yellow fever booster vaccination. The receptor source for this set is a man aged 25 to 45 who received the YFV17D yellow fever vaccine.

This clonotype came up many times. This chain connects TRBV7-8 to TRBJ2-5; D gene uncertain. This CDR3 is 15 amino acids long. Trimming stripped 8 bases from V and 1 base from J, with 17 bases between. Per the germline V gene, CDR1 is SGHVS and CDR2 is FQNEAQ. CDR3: CASSQQSGPQETQYF. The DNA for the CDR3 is TGTGCCAGCTCACAACAATCTGGACCCCAAGAGACCCAGTACTTC. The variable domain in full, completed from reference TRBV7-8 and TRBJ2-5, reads GAGVSQSPRYKVAKRGQDVALRCDPISGHVSLFWYQQALGQGPEFLTYFQNEAQLDKSGLPSDRFFAERPEGSVSTLKIQRTQQEDSAVYLCASSQQSGPQETQYFGPGTRLLVL.

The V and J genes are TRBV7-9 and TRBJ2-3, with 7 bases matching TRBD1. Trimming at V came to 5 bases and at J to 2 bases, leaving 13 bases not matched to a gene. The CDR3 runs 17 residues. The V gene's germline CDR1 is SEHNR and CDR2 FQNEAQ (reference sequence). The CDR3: CASSPQPGQPFTDTQYF. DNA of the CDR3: TGTGCCAGCAGCCCACAACCGGGACAGCCTTTCACAGATACGCAGTATTTT.

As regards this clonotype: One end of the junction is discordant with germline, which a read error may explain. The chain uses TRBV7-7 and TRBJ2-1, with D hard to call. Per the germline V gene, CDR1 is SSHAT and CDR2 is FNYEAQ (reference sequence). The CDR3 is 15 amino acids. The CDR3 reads CASSLGTPTYNEQFF. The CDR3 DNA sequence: TGTGCTAGCAGCTTAGGCACTCCAACCTACAATGAGCAGTTCTTC.

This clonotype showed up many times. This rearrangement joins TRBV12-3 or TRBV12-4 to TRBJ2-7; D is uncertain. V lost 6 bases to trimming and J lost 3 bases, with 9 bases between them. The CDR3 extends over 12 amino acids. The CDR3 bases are TGTGCCAGCAGCCCGTTGGGCTACGAGCAGTACTTC. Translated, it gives CASSPLGYEQYF.

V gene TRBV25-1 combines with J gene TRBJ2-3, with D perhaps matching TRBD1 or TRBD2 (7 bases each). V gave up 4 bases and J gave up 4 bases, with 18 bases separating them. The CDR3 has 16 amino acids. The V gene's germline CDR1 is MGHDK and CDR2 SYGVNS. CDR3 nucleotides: TGTGCCAGCAGTGGTCCCAGGGGGAGGGCCCCAGATACGCAGTATTTT. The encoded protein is CASSGPRGRAPDTQYF.

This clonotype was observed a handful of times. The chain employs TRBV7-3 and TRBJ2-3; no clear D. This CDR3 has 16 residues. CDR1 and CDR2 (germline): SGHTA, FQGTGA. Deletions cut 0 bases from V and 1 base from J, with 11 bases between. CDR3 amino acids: CASSLTSPAGTDTQYF. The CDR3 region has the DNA TGTGCCAGCAGCTTAACTAGCCCGGCCGGCACAGATACGCAGTATTTT.

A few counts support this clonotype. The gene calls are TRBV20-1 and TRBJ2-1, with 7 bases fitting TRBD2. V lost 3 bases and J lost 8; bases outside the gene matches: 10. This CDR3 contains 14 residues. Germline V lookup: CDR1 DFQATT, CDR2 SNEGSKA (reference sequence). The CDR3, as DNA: TGCAGTGCTAGCGGGAGGACCTTCAGGGATGAGCAGTTCTTC. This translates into CSASGRTFRDEQFF.

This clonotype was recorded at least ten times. The CDR3 is CASSLSGLAGYTEQFF. The CDR3 DNA reads TGTGCCAGCAGCCTTTCGGGACTAGCGGGATATACTGAGCAGTTCTTC. V and J are TRBV7-7 and TRBJ2-1, with TRBD2 matching 13 bases. The CDR3 has 16 residues. Germline V lookup: CDR1 SSHAT, CDR2 FNYEAQ (reference sequence). The V gene end was trimmed by 5 bases and the J gene end by 9 bases; junction bases not matched to a gene: 10.

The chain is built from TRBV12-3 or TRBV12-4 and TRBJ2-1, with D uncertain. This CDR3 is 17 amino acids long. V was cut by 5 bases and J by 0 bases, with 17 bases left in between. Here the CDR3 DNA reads TGTGCCAGCAGTGCCCCCCTAGGGAAGAGCTCCTACAATGAGCAGTTCTTC. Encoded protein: CASSAPLGKSSYNEQFF.

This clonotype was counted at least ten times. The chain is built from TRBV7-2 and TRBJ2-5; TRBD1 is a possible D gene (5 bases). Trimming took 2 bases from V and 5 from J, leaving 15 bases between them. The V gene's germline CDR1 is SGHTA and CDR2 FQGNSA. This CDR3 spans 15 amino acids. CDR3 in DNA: TGTGCCAGCAGCTTATTGGGCACCCCAGGGGAGACCCAGTACTTC. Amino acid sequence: CASSLLGTPGETQYF. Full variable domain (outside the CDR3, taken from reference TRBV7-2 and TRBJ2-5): GAGVSQSPSNKVTEKGKDVELRCDPISGHTALYWYRQSLGQGLEFLIYFQGNSAPDKSGLPSDRFSAERTGGSVSTLTIQRTQQEDSAVYLCASSLLGTPGETQYFGPGTRLLVL.

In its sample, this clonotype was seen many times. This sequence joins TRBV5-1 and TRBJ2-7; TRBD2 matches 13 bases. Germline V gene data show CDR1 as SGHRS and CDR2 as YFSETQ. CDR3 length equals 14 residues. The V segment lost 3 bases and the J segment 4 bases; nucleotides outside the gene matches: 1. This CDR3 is CASSWTSGSYEQYF. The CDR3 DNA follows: TGCGCCAGCAGCTGGACTAGCGGGAGTTACGAGCAGTACTTC.

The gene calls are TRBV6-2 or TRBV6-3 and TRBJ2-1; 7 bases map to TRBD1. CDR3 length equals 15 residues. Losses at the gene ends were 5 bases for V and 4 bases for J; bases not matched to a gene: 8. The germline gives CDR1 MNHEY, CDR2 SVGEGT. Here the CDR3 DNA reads TGTGCCAGCAGTGCATCGGACAGGAGATACAATGAGCAGTTCTTC. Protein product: CASSASDRRYNEQFF.

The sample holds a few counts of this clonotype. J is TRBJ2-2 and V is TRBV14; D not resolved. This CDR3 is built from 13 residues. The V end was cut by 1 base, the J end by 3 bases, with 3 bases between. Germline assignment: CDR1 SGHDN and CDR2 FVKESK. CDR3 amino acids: CASSQGHTGELFF. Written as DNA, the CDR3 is TGTGCCAGCAGCCAAGGGCACACCGGGGAGCTGTTTTTT.